What follows are 28 T cell receptor beta chains derived from one specimen sequenced in a study of T cell repertoires in cytomegalovirus infection. MiXCR, applied by TCRdb to the reads, yields one record per CDR3 protein. The repertoire consists of fewer than 350,000 distinct CDR3 sequences, with almost 30% occurring once and the leading ten covering around 20%. No cognate antigen is known for these TCRs. The sequencing here drew on cultured PBMCs, taken from culture after CMV antigen stimulation. The source of these receptors is a human donor in good health (CMV status not recorded). Some clones in this sample may be carry-over from other donors' samples.

The CDR3 region is CASIKFPAGSYEQYF. The CDR3 DNA sequence: TGTGCCAGCATTAAGTTCCCAGCGGGATCTTACGAGCAGTACTTC. J is TRBJ2-7 and V is TRBV6-6, with 7 bases that match TRBD2. The CDR3 length is 15 residues. Per germline, CDR1 MNHNY and CDR2 SVGAGI (reference sequence). V dropped 7 bases and J dropped 4; count of bases not matched to a gene: 13.

This clonotype has a single count. The chain recombines TRBV10-3 with TRBJ1-1, with D tentatively TRBD1 (5 bases). The CDR3 loop spans 12 amino acids. Looked up from germline, CDR1 is ENHRY and CDR2 is SYGVKD. Between the trimmed V and J ends, which lost 2 bases and 8 bases, there was a span of 9 bases. The CDR3 sequence: CAISEQGPEAFF. In DNA form, the CDR3 reads TGTGCCATCAGTGAGCAGGGACCCGAAGCTTTCTTT.

The V gene is TRBV7-3, the J gene TRBJ2-1; weak D call: TRBD2 (5 bases). CDR1 and CDR2 from the germline V gene are SGHTA and FQGTGA. The CDR3 totals 15 residues. The V gene lost 1 base and the J gene lost 10 bases, with 17 bases spanning the gap. The CDR3 sequence is CASSLSETRSGEQFF. DNA for the CDR3: TGTGCCAGCAGCTTAAGTGAGACTCGGTCGGGGGAGCAGTTCTTC.

This chain links TRBV28 with TRBJ2-3; 10 bases fit TRBD2. V shed 5 bases and J 6 bases; nucleotides not matched to a gene: 5. The CDR3 covers 14 residues. CDR1 is MDHEN and CDR2 is SYDVKM in the germline V gene. CDR3 coding DNA: TGTGCCAGCAGTCGGAGCGGGAGGGCGGATACGCAGTATTTT. This encodes CASSRSGRADTQYF.

This chain connects TRBV6-6 to TRBJ2-1; no clear D. V lost 2 bases, J lost 4 bases, and 6 bases lay in between. The CDR3 totals 13 residues. Germline V gene data show CDR1 as MNHNY and CDR2 as SVGAGI (reference sequence). The CDR3 nucleotides are TGTGCCAGCAGTTACAGGCCATACAATGAGCAGTTCTTC. Protein product: CASSYRPYNEQFF.

The chain employs TRBV12-3 or TRBV12-4 and TRBJ2-7; 9 bases align to TRBD1. The ends lost 5 bases at V and 7 bases at J; junction bases unmatched: 9. The CDR3 covers 14 residues. CDR3 in amino acids: CASSPLQGAREQYF. CDR3 bases: TGTGCCAGCAGTCCCCTACAGGGGGCGAGGGAGCAGTACTTC.

This clonotype was seen a few times. This rearrangement joins TRBV24-1 to TRBJ2-1; D unresolved. V lost 5 bases and J 9 bases, leaving 7 bases between the germline ends. The CDR3 is 11 amino acids. Germline CDR1 reads KGHDR; CDR2 reads SFDVKD. CDR3 amino acids: CATSASVEQFF. CDR3 nucleotides: TGTGCCACCAGTGCGAGTGTTGAGCAGTTCTTC.

This chain uses TRBV7-3 with TRBJ2-1; D is possibly TRBD2 (5 bases). Germline loops: CDR1 SGHTA, CDR2 FQGTGA. This CDR3 is built from 14 residues. V lost 5 bases and J 6 bases, leaving 14 bases between the germline ends. The CDR3 DNA reads TGTGCCAGCAGCCAACTAACTAGTTCCAATGAGCAGTTCTTC. This encodes CASSQLTSSNEQFF.

Only a few counts were recorded for this clonotype. This rearrangement joins TRBV29-1 to TRBJ2-5, with 14 bases that match TRBD2. Trimming removed 5 bases from V and 0 bases from J; junction bases left unmatched: 5. This CDR3 contains 16 residues. Germline values: CDR1 SQVTM, CDR2 ANQGSEA. CDR3 sequence (DNA): TGCAGCGTTTATGGACTAGCGGGGGGAGACCAAGAGACCCAGTACTTC. It specifies CSVYGLAGGDQETQYF.

This chain uses TRBV28 with TRBJ1-5, with 9 positions matching TRBD1. The CDR3 extends over 21 amino acids. The J segment lost 0 bases and the V segment lost 1 base, leaving 16 bases of the junction unmatched. CDR1 and CDR2 (germline): MDHEN, SYDVKM. CDR3 sequence reads: CASSLLLGQGIVLNSNQPQHF. The CDR3, as DNA: TGTGCCAGCAGTTTATTATTGGGACAGGGTATTGTCCTCAATAGCAATCAGCCCCAGCATTTT.

The chain uses TRBV5-1 and TRBJ2-2; no clear D. CDR1 and CDR2 (germline): SGHRS, YFSETQ. This CDR3 region has 15 residues. V gave up 7 bases and J gave up 1 base, with 14 bases separating them. The CDR3: CASRDGSRNTGELFF. In nucleotides, the CDR3 is TGCGCCAGCCGCGACGGGTCTAGGAACACCGGGGAGCTGTTTTTT.

The V and J genes are TRBV18 and TRBJ1-6; no reliable D call. Per the germline V gene, CDR1 is KGHSH and CDR2 is LQKENI. This CDR3 is built from 13 residues. V was shortened by 3 bases and J by 8 bases, with 8 bases between the two germline ends. CDR3 amino acids: CASSPTSDSPLHF. CDR3 DNA: TGTGCCAGCTCACCGACCTCCGATTCACCCCTCCACTTT.

The chain is built from TRBV2 and TRBJ1-4; perhaps TRBD1 as D (5 bases). CDR3 length equals 13 residues. Trimming removed 6 bases from V and 8 bases from J, with 13 bases in between. CDR1 is SNHLY, CDR2 FYNNEI, per germline. Here the CDR3 DNA reads TGTGCCAGCAGGATGGACACCGCAGAAAAACTGTTTTTT. Translating it yields CASRMDTAEKLFF.

The chain links TRBV11-2 to TRBJ2-2; TRBD1 agrees at 11 bases. Germline CDR1 reads SGHAT; CDR2 reads FQNNGV. V gave up 5 bases and J gave up 4 bases; unmatched junction bases: 6. The CDR3 runs 16 residues. The CDR3 coding sequence is TGTGCCAGCAGCCAACCGGGACAGGGGGGCACCGGGGAGCTGTTTTTT. Amino acid sequence: CASSQPGQGGTGELFF.

The V gene is TRBV7-3, the J gene TRBJ2-1; D unclear. Between the trimmed V and J ends, which lost 3 bases and 9 bases, there was a span of 21 bases. The CDR3 length is 16 residues. Germline CDR1 SGHTA, CDR2 FQGTGA. CDR3 residues: CASSLVQRGVRGEQFF. CDR3 nucleotides: TGTGCCAGCAGCTTGGTCCAGCGTGGGGTTCGTGGTGAGCAGTTCTTC.

The chain has TRBV7-9 and TRBJ2-1; 11 nucleotides align to TRBD2. There are 14 residues in the CDR3. V gave up 1 base and J gave up 9 bases; unmatched junction bases: 2. The germline V gene has CDR1 SEHNR and CDR2 FQNEAQ (reference sequence). The CDR3 sequence is CASSLVAGGTEQFF. The DNA for the CDR3 is TGTGCCAGCAGCTTAGTAGCGGGAGGGACTGAGCAGTTCTTC.

This clonotype was counted only a few times. This rearrangement joins TRBV4-1 to TRBJ2-7; the D gene is possibly TRBD2 (6 bases). The CDR3 runs to 15 residues. Germline V gives CDR1 MGHRA, CDR2 YSYEKL. Between the trimmed V and J ends, which lost 4 bases and 4 bases, there was a span of 17 bases. The CDR3 nucleotides read TGCGCCAGCAGCCCTCCTTGGGGCGCGGGGTACGAGCAGTACTTC. Translated: CASSPPWGAGYEQYF.

The chain couples TRBV4-1 to TRBJ2-3; 10 nucleotides match TRBD2. The CDR3 contains 16 residues. V was pared by 5 bases and J by 0 bases, with 5 bases of the junction left unmatched. The germline CDR1 and CDR2 sequences are MGHRA and YSYEKL. The CDR3: CASSELAGPSTDTQYF. The CDR3 DNA reads as TGCGCCAGCAGCGAACTAGCGGGGCCTAGCACAGATACGCAGTATTTT.

As regards this clonotype: A junction boundary mismatches the germline segment, possibly from a read error. This chain joins TRBV14 and TRBJ2-7; 7 positions match TRBD2. The CDR3 extends over 14 amino acids. Germline V lookup: CDR1 SGHDN, CDR2 FVKESK. CDR3 DNA sequence: TGTGCCAGCAGTCAAGCGGGGACGACCTACGAGCAGTACTTC. It encodes CASSQAGTTYEQYF.

The J gene is TRBJ1-2, the V gene TRBV12-3 or TRBV12-4, with D perhaps matching TRBD1 (5 bases). This CDR3 comprises 14 residues. V lost 5 bases and J lost 9, with 19 bases in between. As DNA, the CDR3 is TGTGCCAGCAGTGCAGGGAGGAGGTTGGTCAGCTACACCTTC. This encodes CASSAGRRLVSYTF.

This clonotype has a single count. The chain joins TRBV20-1 to TRBJ2-1, with a possible D match to TRBD2 (6 bases). The germline V gene encodes CDR1 DFQATT and CDR2 SNEGSKA (reference sequence). The V gene lost 5 bases and the J gene lost 2 bases, with 13 bases spanning the gap. The CDR3 has 14 residues. CDR3: CSAARLGTYNEQFF. The CDR3 DNA reads TGCAGTGCTGCCCGACTAGGGACCTACAATGAGCAGTTCTTC.

This clonotype was seen more than once but under ten times. The chain couples TRBV27 to TRBJ1-2; a weak D match, TRBD1 (5 bases). The CDR3 loop spans 15 amino acids. With 2 bases removed from V and 8 bases from J, the gap between germline ends came to 18 bases. Germline CDR1 and CDR2: MNHEY and SMNVEV (reference sequence). The CDR3 DNA reads TGTGCCAGCAGTTTAGATGCTCGGGGGTGGTTCGGCTACACCTTC. Encoded protein: CASSLDARGWFGYTF.

The rearrangement joins TRBV20-1 to TRBJ2-5; 10 bases line up with TRBD1. The CDR3 consists of 13 residues. Per germline, CDR1 DFQATT and CDR2 SNEGSKA (reference sequence). After removal of 6 bases from V and 5 bases from J, the junction contained 6 bases not matched to a gene. The CDR3 loop is CSADRGRVETQYF. The CDR3 region has the DNA TGCAGTGCCGACAGGGGGCGCGTGGAGACCCAGTACTTC.

This clonotype was seen a handful of times. This sequence joins TRBV20-1 and TRBJ2-7; the match to TRBD2 covers 7 bases. The CDR3 is made up of 13 amino acids. Trimming cost V 6 bases and J 3 bases; bases outside gene matches: 8. The germline gives CDR1 DFQATT, CDR2 SNEGSKA (reference sequence). The CDR3 sequence is CSARGVGFYEQYF. The DNA of the CDR3 is TGCAGTGCCCGGGGGGTTGGCTTCTACGAGCAGTACTTC.

This clonotype was seen only a few times. The chain uses TRBV7-8 and TRBJ1-5; 7 bases match TRBD1. The CDR3 contains 16 residues. Losses at the gene ends were 3 bases for V and 0 bases for J; bases not matched to a gene: 5. Germline V gives CDR1 SGHVS, CDR2 FQNEAQ. The CDR3 loop reads CASSLGGQSSNQPQHF. The CDR3, as DNA: TGTGCCAGCAGCTTGGGGGGACAGAGTAGCAATCAGCCCCAGCATTTT.

The chain combines TRBV7-8 with TRBJ2-1; TRBD2 is a possible D gene (6 bases). The CDR3 consists of 16 residues. Germline CDR1 SGHVS, CDR2 FQNEAQ. Trimming shortened V by 5 bases and J by 6 bases, and 20 bases separated the two germline ends. The CDR3 region has the DNA TGTGCCAGCAGCCCAGAAGAGACTAGTCAATTCAATGAGCAGTTCTTC. It yields the protein CASSPEETSQFNEQFF.

This clonotype was seen more than once but under ten times. The chain recombines TRBV28 with TRBJ2-1; 10 bases map to TRBD2. This CDR3 has 16 residues. Germline lookup yields CDR1 MDHEN and CDR2 SYDVKM. J lost 8 bases, V lost 4 bases, and 11 bases had no gene match. CDR3 sequence: CASSSPRASGRDEQFF. CDR3 sequence (DNA): TGTGCCAGCAGTTCTCCCAGGGCTAGCGGGAGAGATGAGCAGTTCTTC.

This clonotype came up a few times. The genes are TRBV10-3 and TRBJ2-5, with 14 bases fitting TRBD2. This CDR3 spans 14 amino acids. After removal of 10 bases from V and 3 bases from J, the junction contained 4 bases not matched to a gene. CDR1 ENHRY and CDR2 SYGVKD come from the germline V gene. CDR3 residues: CATTSGRAEETQYF. CDR3 DNA: TGTGCCACGACTAGCGGGAGGGCTGAAGAGACCCAGTACTTC.